These T cell receptor beta chains were read from a single sample in a study of beta chain features in type 1 diabetes. Here immunoSEQ multiplex PCR was the method, and the copy in TCRdb shows in-frame clones only, minus some. The data hold tens of thousands of clones, with around 60% observed a single time. The sequencing input was stem cell memory CD4+ T cells from blood. These receptors were taken from a woman in her 30s with type 1 diabetes. The CDR3 runs from the conserved cysteine through the conserved F or W. A D gene is named only where the DNA matches it firmly. Expanded clones get a size class; other rows say once, few or many, or leave the size out.

D gene | clone size | J gene | V gene | CDR3 DNA | CDR3 protein
TRBD2 | . | TRBJ2-7 | TRBV6-1 | TGTGCCAGCAGTGCCGGGGCCGTAGCGGGAGACCCCGAGCAGTACTTC | CASSAGAVAGDPEQYF
TRBD1 | few | TRBJ1-1 | TRBV29-1 | TGCAGCGTGGGCTCCGGGACAGACACTGAAGCTTTCTTT | CSVGSGTDTEAFF
. | . | TRBJ2-7 | TRBV5-1 | TGCGCCAGCAGCTTGGGTCTAGCCGACGGGGACGAGCAGTACTTC | CASSLGLADGDEQYF
. | . | TRBJ1-2 | TRBV7-9 | TGTGCCAGCAGCCCTCGGGACAAACCTACGGACTATGGCTACACCTTC | CASSPRDKPTDYGYTF
. | . | TRBJ2-1 | TRBV4-2 | TGTGCCAGCAGCCCGCGGACTCTCAAATCCTACAATGAGCAGTTCTTC | CASSPRTLKSYNEQFF
TRBD1 | . | TRBJ2-2 | TRBV5-1 | TGCGCCAGCAGCTTCAGGGGGCCCGGGGAGCTGTTTTTT | CASSFRGPGELFF
TRBD1 | . | TRBJ2-3 | TRBV6-5 | TGTGCCAGCAGTTACTCGGGGACAGGGACTGATACGCAGTATTTT | CASSYSGTGTDTQYF
. | few | TRBJ2-1 | TRBV7-3 | TGTGCCAGCAGCTTAACGGAGTACAATGAGCAGTTCTTC | CASSLTEYNEQFF
. | few | TRBJ1-5 | TRBV7-9 | TGTGCCAGCAGCTTAGCAGCAACCCAGCCCCAGCATTTT | CASSLAATQPQHF
TRBD1 | . | TRBJ1-1 | TRBV30 | TGTGCCTGGAGTGGGGCACAGGGGGACACTGAAGCTTTCTTT | CAWSGAQGDTEAFF
TRBD2 | . | TRBJ2-1 | TRBV5-4 | TGTGCCAGCAGCTTGGCGGGGACTAGCGTTAGCTCCTACAATGAGCAGTTCTTC | CASSLAGTSVSSYNEQFF
. | . | TRBJ2-1 | TRBV4-1 | TGCGCCAGCAGCCAAGGGGCAAACTCCTACAATGAGCAGTTCTTC | CASSQGANSYNEQFF
. | . | TRBJ1-3 | TRBV4-1 | TGCGCCAGCAGCCGCGGGCGGGCAGGAGGGTCTGGAAACACCATATATTTT | CASSRGRAGGSGNTIYF
TRBD2 | . | TRBJ2-2 | TRBV18 | TGTGCCAGCTCACCGTTAGCGGGAGGGCTGAACACCGGGGAGCTGTTTTTT | CASSPLAGGLNTGELFF
TRBD1 | . | TRBJ1-3 | TRBV28 | TGTGCCAGCAGTCCTTCCACCACAGGGGGCTTCTCTGGAAACACCATATATTTT | CASSPSTTGGFSGNTIYF
. | few | TRBJ1-2 | TRBV4-1 | TGCGCCAGCAGCCAAGATCGTAGGGGGGGCTACACCTTC | CASSQDRRGGYTF
TRBD1 | . | TRBJ1-5 | TRBV29-1 | TGCAGCGTTGGCAGCGGACAGGGGAACAATCAGCCCCAGCATTTT | CSVGSGQGNNQPQHF
TRBD2 | . | TRBJ2-1 | TRBV6-6 | TGTGCCAGCAGTTATCCGGCGGGAGGAGGAAATGAGCAGTTCTTC | CASSYPAGGGNEQFF
. | once | TRBJ2-7 | TRBV5-1 | TGCGCCAGCTCAGAACAGGGTTCCTACGAGCAGTACTTC | CASSEQGSYEQYF
TRBD2 | . | TRBJ2-7 | TRBV5-6 | TGTGCCAGCAGACAACTAGCGTTACCACCATACGAGCAGTACTTC | CASRQLALPPYEQYF
. | . | TRBJ2-3 | TRBV2 | TGTGCCAGCACTAGCTGGAACACAGATACGCAGTATTTT | CASTSWNTDTQYF
. | . | TRBJ1-2 | TRBV25-1 | TGTGCCAGCAGGGGACACGGGTCTCTAAACTATGGCTACACCTTC | CASRGHGSLNYGYTF
. | few | TRBJ1-1 | TRBV28 | TGTGCCAGCAGATCGGGGGAGAACACTGAAGCTTTCTTT | CASRSGENTEAFF
. | . | TRBJ1-1 | TRBV2 | TGTGCCAGCAGTGAATGGCGGCAGCGGGCTGAAGCTTTCTTT | CASSEWRQRAEAFF
TRBD1 | . | TRBJ2-3 | TRBV28 | TGTGCCAGCATTACGGGACAGGGAACAGATACGCAGTATTTT | CASITGQGTDTQYF
TRBD2 | . | TRBJ2-5 | TRBV5-1 | TGCGCCAGCATGGCCGGGAGGGGAGAGACCCAGTACTTC | CASMAGRGETQYF
. | . | TRBJ2-7 | TRBV11-2 | TGTGCCAGCAGCTTAGATGGGGGAGGAAGGCACCAGTACTTC | CASSLDGGGRHQYF
. | . | TRBJ2-7 | TRBV7-3 | TGTGCCAGCAGCCCCAGGGGAGGGATGGACGAGCAGTACTTC | CASSPRGGMDEQYF
. | . | TRBJ2-4 | TRBV7-2 | TGTGCCAGCAGCCATCGGAGCCTAGGGGACAAAAACATTCAGTACTTC | CASSHRSLGDKNIQYF
. | . | TRBJ1-3 | TRBV30 | TGTGCCTGGAGTGTACAGACAACGCTCAATGGAAACACCATATATTTT | CAWSVQTTLNGNTIYF
TRBD1 | . | TRBJ2-7 | TRBV29-1 | TGCAGCGTTGAAGAAGGGACAGAGACATTAAGTTTGGGGCAGTACTTC | CSVEEGTETLSLGQYF
. | . | TRBJ1-5 | TRBV30 | TGTGCCTGGAGGAAACAGGGTAATGAGCCCCAGCATTTT | CAWRKQGNEPQHF
. | few | TRBJ2-7 | TRBV4-2 | TGTGCCAGCTCCCCCCTGGGGCCGGACACCCGACTGAGCTCCTACGAGCAGTACTTC | CASSPLGPDTRLSSYEQYF
. | . | TRBJ2-1 | TRBV19 | TGTGCCAGTAGTGACATTCAGGGCACCTACAATGAGCAGTTCTTC | CASSDIQGTYNEQFF
TRBD2 | . | TRBJ2-1 | TRBV30 | TGTGCCTGGAGCACAACGGCCTGGGCTAGCGGTCTACCTAGGGGTGAGCAGTTCTTC | CAWSTTAWASGLPRGEQFF
TRBD2 | few | TRBJ2-1 | TRBV2 | TGTGCCAGCGATAAATCGGCGGGAGGGTTCGCCAATGAGCAGTTCTTC | CASDKSAGGFANEQFF
TRBD2 | . | TRBJ2-1 | TRBV5-4 | TGTGCCAGCAGCTTGGAAGGACTAGTTAGCTACAATGAGCAGTTCTTC | CASSLEGLVSYNEQFF
. | . | TRBJ2-3 | TRBV28 | TGTGCCAGCAGTCCCATCTACCCAAGCACAGATACGCAGTATTTT | CASSPIYPSTDTQYF
. | few | TRBJ2-1 | TRBV7-3 | TGTGCCAGCAGCTTTTCTAGTACTTTCCCCCACAATGAGCAGTTCTTC | CASSFSSTFPHNEQFF
. | . | TRBJ2-1 | TRBV4-1 | TGCGCCAGCAGCCAACCACAGGGACCCTACAATGAGCAGTTCTTC | CASSQPQGPYNEQFF
TRBD2 | . | TRBJ2-3 | TRBV5-1 | TGCGCCAGCAGCTTGGGGACTAGCGCTAGCACAGATACGCAGTATTTT | CASSLGTSASTDTQYF
TRBD2 | . | TRBJ2-7 | TRBV28 | TGTGCCAGCAGCCCTTCCGATAGCGGGAGGGGCTACGAGCAGTACTTC | CASSPSDSGRGYEQYF
TRBD1 | . | TRBJ2-7 | TRBV29-1 | TGCAGCATAAGTGGGACAGGGTCTGACGAGCAGTACTTC | CSISGTGSDEQYF
. | . | TRBJ1-3 | TRBV4-1 | TGCGCCAGCAGCCACCTACCTCTAGGCTCTGGAAACACCATATATTTT | CASSHLPLGSGNTIYF
TRBD2 | . | TRBJ2-1 | TRBV7-9 | TGTGCCAGCAGCTTTAGATTAGCGGGAGAAGATCCGTTCTTC | CASSFRLAGEDPFF
. | . | TRBJ2-7 | TRBV27 | TGTGCCAGCAGAGTGGGCGGGACAGTCTCCTACGAGCAGTACTTC | CASRVGGTVSYEQYF
. | few | TRBJ1-4 | TRBV29-1 | TGCAGCCTTGTAGGGCGGGCGGAGGAAAAACTGTTTTTT | CSLVGRAEEKLFF
. | . | TRBJ2-5 | TRBV29-1 | TGCAGCGTTGTGGAGGGGGCGGAGACCCAGTACTTC | CSVVEGAETQYF